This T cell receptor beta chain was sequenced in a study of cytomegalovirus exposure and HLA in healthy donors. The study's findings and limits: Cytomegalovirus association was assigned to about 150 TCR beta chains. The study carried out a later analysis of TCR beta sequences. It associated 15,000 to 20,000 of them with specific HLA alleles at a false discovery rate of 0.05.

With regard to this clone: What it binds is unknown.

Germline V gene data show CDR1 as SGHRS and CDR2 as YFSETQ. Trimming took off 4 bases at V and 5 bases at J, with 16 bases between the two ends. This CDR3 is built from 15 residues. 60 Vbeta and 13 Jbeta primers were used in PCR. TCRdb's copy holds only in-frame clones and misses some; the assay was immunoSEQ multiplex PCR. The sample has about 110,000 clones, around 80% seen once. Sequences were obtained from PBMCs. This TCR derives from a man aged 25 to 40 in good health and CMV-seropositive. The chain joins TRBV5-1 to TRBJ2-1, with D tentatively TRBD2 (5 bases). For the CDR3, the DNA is TGCGCCAGCAGCGTTATATCCGGGGAAAACAATGAGCAGTTCTTC. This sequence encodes CASSVISGENNEQFF. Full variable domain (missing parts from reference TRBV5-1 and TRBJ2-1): KAGVTQTPRYLIKTRGQQVTLSCSPISGHRSVSWYQQTPGQGLQFLFEYFSETQRNKGNFPGRFSGRQFSNSRSEMNVSTLELGDSALYLCASSVISGENNEQFFGPGTRLTVL.